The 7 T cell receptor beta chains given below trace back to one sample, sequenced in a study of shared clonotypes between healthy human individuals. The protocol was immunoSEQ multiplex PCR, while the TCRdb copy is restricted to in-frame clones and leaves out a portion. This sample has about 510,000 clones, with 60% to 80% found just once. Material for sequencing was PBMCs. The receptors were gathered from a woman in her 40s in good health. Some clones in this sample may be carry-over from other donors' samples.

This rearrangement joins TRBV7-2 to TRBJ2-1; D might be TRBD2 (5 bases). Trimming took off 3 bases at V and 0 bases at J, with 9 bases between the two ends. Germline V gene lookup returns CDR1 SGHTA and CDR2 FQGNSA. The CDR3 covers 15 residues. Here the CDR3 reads CASSFGGSSYNEQFF. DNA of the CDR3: TGTGCCAGCAGCTTTGGTGGGAGCTCCTACAATGAGCAGTTCTTC.

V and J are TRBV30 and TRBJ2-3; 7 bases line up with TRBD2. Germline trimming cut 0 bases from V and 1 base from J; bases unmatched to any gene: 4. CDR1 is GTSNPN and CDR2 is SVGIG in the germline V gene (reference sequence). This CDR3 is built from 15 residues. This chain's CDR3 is CAWSVGDYGTDTQYF. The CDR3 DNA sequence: TGTGCCTGGAGTGTGGGGGACTACGGCACAGATACGCAGTATTTT.

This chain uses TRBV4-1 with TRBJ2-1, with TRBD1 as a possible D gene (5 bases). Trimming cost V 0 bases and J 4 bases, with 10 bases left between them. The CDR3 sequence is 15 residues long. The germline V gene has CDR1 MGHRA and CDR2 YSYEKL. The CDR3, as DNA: TGCGCCAGCAGCCAAGACCAGGACACTTACAATGAGCAGTTCTTC. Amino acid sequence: CASSQDQDTYNEQFF.

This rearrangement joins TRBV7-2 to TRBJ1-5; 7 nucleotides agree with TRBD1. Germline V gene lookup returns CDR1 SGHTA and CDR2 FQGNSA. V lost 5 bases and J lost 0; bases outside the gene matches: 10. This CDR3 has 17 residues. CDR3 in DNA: TGTGCCAGCAGCCAAGGTCCAGGGACAGTTAGCAATCAGCCCCAGCATTTT. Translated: CASSQGPGTVSNQPQHF.

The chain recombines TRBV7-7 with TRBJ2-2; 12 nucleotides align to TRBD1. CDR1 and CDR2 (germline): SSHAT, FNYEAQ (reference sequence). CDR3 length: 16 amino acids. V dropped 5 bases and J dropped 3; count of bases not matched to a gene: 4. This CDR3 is CASSKGQGADTGELFF. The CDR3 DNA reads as TGTGCCAGCAGCAAGGGACAGGGGGCCGACACCGGGGAGCTGTTTTTT.

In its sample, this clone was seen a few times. The CDR3 nucleotides are TGTGCCAGCAGCCTTGGGACAGCGAACACCGGGGAGCTGTTTTTT. Translating it yields CASSLGTANTGELFF. The chain is built from TRBV27 and TRBJ2-2, with 7 bases fitting TRBD1. V was clipped by 6 bases and J by 0 bases; unmatched bases: 4. CDR3 length equals 15 residues. Germline V gene data show CDR1 as MNHEY and CDR2 as SMNVEV (reference sequence).

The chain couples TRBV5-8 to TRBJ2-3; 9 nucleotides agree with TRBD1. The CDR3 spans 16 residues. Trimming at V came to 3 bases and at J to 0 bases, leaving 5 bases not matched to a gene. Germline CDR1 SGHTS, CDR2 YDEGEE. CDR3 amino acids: CASSSGQGRSTDTQYF. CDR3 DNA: TGTGCCAGCAGCTCGGGACAGGGAAGAAGCACAGATACGCAGTATTTT.